This TCR beta chain was recovered during a study of T cells expressing NK-cell markers. The overall study: Investigators obtained TCR beta repertoires from sorted CD3+CD56+NKG2C+, CD3+CD56+NKG2C- and CD3+CD56-NKG2C+ T cells.

Following a re-call of the 5' RACE reads, TCRdb has one entry per CDR3 protein and lacks DNA. Its table records more than 120,000 distinct CDR3 sequences. The CDR3 totals 17 residues. CDR1 is GTSNPN, CDR2 SVGIG, per germline (reference sequence). The specimen sequenced was blood T cells: a sorted CD56 or NKG2C T cell subset, CD4+ or CD8+ T cells, or bulk PBMC T cells (not recorded which). The TCR was taken from a man aged 18 to 30 in good health. The chain uses TRBV30 and TRBJ2-7; TCRdb gives TRBD2 as the D gene, but with no DNA this cannot be confirmed. CDR3 loop: CAWSVEGIGRGPYEQYF.